There are a few counts of the clone carrying this T cell receptor (beta chain). Its antigen is undetermined. The entry originates in a study of identical twins. Notes on the study in general: Out-of-frame alpha sequences shared between twins exhibited an excess of low generation probability. Conclusions were based on cross-sectional statistical analysis, without following the same donors. Modelling approaches yielded underestimates of out-of-frame TCR alpha sharing between monozygotic twins.

TCRdb ran MiXCR on the 5' RACE reads and lists one entry per CDR3 protein. The repertoire has around 220,000 distinct CDR3 sequences, 11% to 15% of them found once; the top ten carry around 9%. There are 13 residues in the CDR3. Germline V CDR1 and CDR2: SEHNR, FQNEAQ (reference sequence). Losses at the gene ends were 11 bases for V and 7 bases for J; bases not matched to a gene: 5. The receptor was derived from a woman under 30 in good health. The rearrangement joins TRBV7-9 to TRBJ1-6, with 10 positions matching TRBD1. The source material was memory (CD45RO+) T cells sorted from blood. The CDR3 DNA is TGTGCCGTCGGACAGGGGGACAATTCACCCCTCCACTTT. This gives the protein CAVGQGDNSPLHF.